The sequence of this T cell receptor (beta chain) was determined in a study of cytomegalovirus exposure and HLA in healthy donors. As for the study in general: The early release's HLA-typed donors yielded 70 million to 85 million unique TCRs.

The PCR used 60 Vbeta and 13 Jbeta primers. The repertoire was sequenced with immunoSEQ multiplex PCR; TCRdb's copy has only in-frame clones and lacks some. In the table there are some 130,000 clones, 70% to 85% of which are singletons. Per the germline V gene, CDR1 is MNHNS and CDR2 is SASEGT. Trimming removed 2 bases from V and 2 bases from J; junction bases left unmatched: 7. This CDR3 region has 18 residues. The donors comprised healthy bone marrow donors. For this clone: As yet, its antigen is unknown.

Study observations and caveats: Fewer N-insertions than the roughly 670-donor mean were reportedly shown by an Asian-associated ancestry cluster in a later analysis.

V is TRBV6-1 and J is TRBJ1-3; 12 bases are a match to TRBD1. This TCR was sampled from a male donor in good health and CMV-seropositive. Specimen: PBMCs. CDR3 sequence (DNA): TGTGCCAGCAGTGAAAGGTCGGGACAGGGGGCAGCTGGAAACACCATATATTTT. This sequence encodes CASSERSGQGAAGNTIYF.